The present entry profiles one TCR beta chain with its context. The antigen is not known. These data come from a study of T cells after yellow fever vaccination. Overall study context: Fractions containing few cells were prepared with SMART-Seq v4 Ultra Low Input.

UMIs were added to TCR cDNA along with a universal primer site when it was made by 5'RACE template switching. TCRdb ran MiXCR on the 5' RACE reads and lists one entry per CDR3 protein. The sample yields 550,000 to 750,000 distinct CDR3 sequences, about 13% seen once. Germline loops: CDR1 SGHKS, CDR2 YYEKEE (reference sequence). V lost 4 bases and J lost 3; bases outside the gene matches: 6. The CDR3 is 15 residues long. Study outcomes and limitations: Peaking on day 5 versus 15, the secondary response was faster but weaker. Contaminants from the bulk population, in the form of abundant clonotypes, could be found in FACS-sorted repertoires.

The clonotype comes from a young man who received the YFV17D yellow fever vaccine. The specimen comprised PBMCs, sampled on the day of the yellow fever booster vaccination. J is TRBJ1-5 and V is TRBV5-5; 8 bases fit TRBD1. CDR3 protein: CASSPGQASNQPQHF. In DNA, the CDR3 is TGTGCCAGCAGCCCGGGACAGGCCTCCAATCAGCCCCAGCATTTT.